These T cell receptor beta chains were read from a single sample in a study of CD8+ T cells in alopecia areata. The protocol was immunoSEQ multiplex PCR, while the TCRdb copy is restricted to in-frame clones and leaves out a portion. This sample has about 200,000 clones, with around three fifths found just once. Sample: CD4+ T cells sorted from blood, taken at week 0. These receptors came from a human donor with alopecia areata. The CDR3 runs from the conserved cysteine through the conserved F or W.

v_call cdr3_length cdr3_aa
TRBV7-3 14 CASSRSPGANVLTF
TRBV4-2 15 CASSHSGQGDEKLFF
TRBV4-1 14 CASSQPAQTPGYTF
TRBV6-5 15 CASSYSGADLNIQYF
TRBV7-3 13 CASSFFQDTEAFF
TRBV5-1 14 CASSLEPSSYEQYF
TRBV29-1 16 CSVGRPGLAIANEQFF
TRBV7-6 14 CASSLDQGPYEQYF
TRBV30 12 CAWTGWGTEAFF
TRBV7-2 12 CASSLERETQYF
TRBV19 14 CATQDRGHTDTQYF
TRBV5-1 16 CASSPGHLSGANVLTF
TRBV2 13 CATHRVPSQPQHF
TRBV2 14 CASSAMTGLDEQYF
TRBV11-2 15 CASREPGQGTYEQYF
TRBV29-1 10 CSVLNTEAFF
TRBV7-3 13 CASARDRFEKLFF
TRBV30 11 CAWSVQGNAFF
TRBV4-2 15 CASSQDLGTPGELFF
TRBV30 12 CAWASGFYEQYF
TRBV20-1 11 CSARGNDEQFF
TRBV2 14 CASSESRLNTEAFF
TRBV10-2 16 CASSQLRTGQNTEAFF
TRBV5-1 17 CASSLVGQGASYEKLFF
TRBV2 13 CASSGTGGEGYTF
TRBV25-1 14 CASSDPGGSYEQYF
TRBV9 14 CASNRRDLQETQYF
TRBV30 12 CAWRESRDTQYF
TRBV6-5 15 CASSSQGAKMSSYTF
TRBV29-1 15 CSVEGSRAEDNGYTF
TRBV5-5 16 CASSLRQTGGVEAQYF
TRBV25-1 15 CASTPMGGGRNEQYF
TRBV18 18 CASSPRMAADSGANVLTF
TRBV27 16 CASRPRRLGSNEKLFF
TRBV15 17 CATSRDSRGAGANVLTF
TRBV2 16 CASSGTGGGRDTEAFF
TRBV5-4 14 CASSLWVPNTEAFF
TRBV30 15 CAWSTPGTAAYEQYF
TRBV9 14 CASSSGLNTGELFF
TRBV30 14 CAWSAGQLNQPQHF
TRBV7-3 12 CASSPDYTEAFF
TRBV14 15 CASSQGGAANEKLFF
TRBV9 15 CASSPSWGAGEKLFF
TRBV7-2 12 CASRTGRETQYF
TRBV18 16 CASSQGTGGWGTEAFF
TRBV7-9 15 CASSLTQGGTYEQYF
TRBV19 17 CASSMLRDRVTKETQYF
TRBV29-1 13 CSFRHLGDTEAFF
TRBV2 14 CASRARGSYNEQFF
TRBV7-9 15 CASSPSTGGVYGYTF
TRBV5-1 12 CASSPRGETQYF
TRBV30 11 CAWGTGIEAFF
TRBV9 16 CASSAGQGEVSYEQYF
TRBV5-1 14 CASRLGSGNTEAFF
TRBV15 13 CATRLSYIGEQFF